This TCR beta chain stems from a study of blood T cell repertoires in COVID-19. The germline gives CDR1 MNHEY, CDR2 SVGAGI. The V gene lost 8 bases and the J gene lost 0 bases, with 11 bases spanning the gap. The CDR3 loop spans 13 amino acids. Sequencing used immunoSEQ multiplex PCR; TCRdb keeps in-frame clones, though not all of them. The data contain about 180,000 clones, around 88% of them singletons. The source of this sequence is a woman in her 30s with acute or convalescent COVID-19. The sample comprised peripheral blood. J is TRBJ2-7 and V is TRBV6-5; possibly TRBD2 for D (5 bases). CDR3 loop: CASGETHSYEQYF. The CDR3 bases are TGTGCCAGCGGGGAGACCCACTCCTACGAGCAGTACTTC.